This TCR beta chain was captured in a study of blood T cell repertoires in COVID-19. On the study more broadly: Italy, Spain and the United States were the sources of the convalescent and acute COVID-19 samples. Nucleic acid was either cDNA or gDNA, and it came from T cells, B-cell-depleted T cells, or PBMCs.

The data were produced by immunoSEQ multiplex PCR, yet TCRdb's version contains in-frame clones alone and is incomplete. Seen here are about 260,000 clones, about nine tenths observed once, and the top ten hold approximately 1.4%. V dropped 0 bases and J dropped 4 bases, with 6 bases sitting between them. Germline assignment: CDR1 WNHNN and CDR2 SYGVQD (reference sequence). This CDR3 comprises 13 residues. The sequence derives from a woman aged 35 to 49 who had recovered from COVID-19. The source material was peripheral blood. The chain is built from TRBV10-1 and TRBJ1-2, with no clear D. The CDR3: CASSESAAYGYTF. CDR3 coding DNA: TGCGCCAGCAGTGAGTCAGCCGCCTATGGCTACACCTTC.